The clone carrying this TCR beta chain was detected only a few times. Preparation of the TCRbeta library involved a method that used unique molecular identifiers. TCRdb re-analysed the PCR reads in MiXCR, keeping a single row per CDR3 protein. This sample has about 610,000 distinct CDR3 sequences; roughly 10% occur once, and the top ten carry less than 5%. This specimen belongs to a study of T-cell reconstitution after alpha-beta-depleted transplantation in children. The CDR3 consists of 15 residues. The germline gives CDR1 SGHTA, CDR2 FQGNSA. V shed 5 bases and J shed 4 bases, with 15 bases lying between them.

This chain joins TRBV7-2 and TRBJ2-1; possibly TRBD2 for D (5 bases). Sequenced here: PBMCs from the stem cell graft donor, sampled from the stem cell graft. The sequence was obtained from a human donor who donated a stem cell graft to a child with acute myeloid leukemia. The CDR3 here is CASSQGPERYNEQFF. CDR3 coding DNA: TGTGCCAGCAGCCAAGGGCCCGAGCGGTACAATGAGCAGTTCTTC.